The 21 T cell receptor beta chains given below trace back to one sample, sequenced in a study of blood T cell repertoires in COVID-19. This table comes from immunoSEQ multiplex PCR, and its TCRdb copy is limited to in-frame clones, with some not included. The sample has 100,000 to 150,000 clones, about four fifths seen once. Sequenced sample: peripheral blood. The receptors shown here come from a man between 60 and 75 years old with acute or convalescent COVID-19.

This clone was seen only a few times. V usage is TRBV24-1 and J usage is TRBJ1-5, with D tentatively TRBD1 (6 bases). CDR1 is KGHDR and CDR2 is SFDVKD in the germline V gene. This CDR3 has 13 residues. Trimming removed 8 bases at V and 6 bases at J, with 13 bases between. The CDR3 reads CATNKGEGQPQHF. The CDR3 DNA follows: TGTGCCACCAACAAGGGGGAAGGTCAGCCCCAGCATTTT.

The chain joins TRBV11-1 to TRBJ2-7, with D perhaps matching TRBD2 (5 bases). In germline, CDR1 is SGHAT, CDR2 FQDESV (reference sequence). The CDR3 runs 11 residues. Trimming cost V 4 bases and J 4 bases, with 5 bases left between them. The CDR3 sequence: CASSSGYEQYF. The CDR3, as DNA: TGTGCCAGCAGCTCGGGGTACGAGCAGTACTTC.

The chain's CDR3 is CASRLRDIGHGYTF. The CDR3 bases are TGTGCCAGCAGGCTCCGGGACATCGGTCATGGCTACACCTTC. This sequence joins TRBV7-2 and TRBJ1-2, with TRBD1 as a possible D gene (6 bases). The CDR3 runs to 14 residues. Germline lookup yields CDR1 SGHTA and CDR2 FQGNSA. V lost 6 bases and J lost 6, with 17 bases in between. The entire variable domain, with the rest obtained from reference TRBV7-2 and TRBJ1-2, is as follows: GAGVSQSPSNKVTEKGKDVELRCDPISGHTALYWYRQSLGQGLEFLIYFQGNSAPDKSGLPSDRFSAERTGGSVSTLTIQRTQQEDSAVYLCASRLRDIGHGYTFGSGTRLTVV.

J is TRBJ2-1 and V is TRBV27; 10 bases line up with TRBD2. Losses at the gene ends were 2 bases for V and 9 bases for J; bases not matched to a gene: 16. Germline CDR1 is MNHEY and CDR2 is SMNVEV (reference sequence). This CDR3 contains 18 residues. The CDR3 spells CASSLRASGGPLPTEQFF. The CDR3 coding sequence is TGTGCCAGCAGTTTAAGGGCTAGCGGGGGACCGTTACCCACTGAGCAGTTCTTC.

The chain combines TRBV6-2 or TRBV6-3 with TRBJ1-5; 8 bases are shared with TRBD1. J gave up 7 bases and V 5 bases, and 13 bases lay outside the gene matches. The CDR3 has 16 residues. CDR1 is MNHEY and CDR2 is SVGEGT in the germline V gene. In DNA, the CDR3 is TGTGCCAGCAGTACCCCGAACAGGGGGTTTAGACAGCCCCAGCATTTT. Protein sequence: CASSTPNRGFRQPQHF.

The genes are TRBV15 and TRBJ1-3; possible D gene TRBD1, 6 bases. CDR3 length: 15 amino acids. Germline loops: CDR1 LNHNV, CDR2 YYDKDF (reference sequence). V was clipped by 2 bases and J by 4 bases, with 12 bases between them. Here the CDR3 reads CATSRTGNWGNTIYF. As DNA, the CDR3 is TGTGCCACCAGCAGAACAGGGAATTGGGGAAACACCATATATTTT.

The chain combines TRBV6-5 with TRBJ2-7, with D unresolved. Trimming took 3 bases from V and 9 from J, leaving 12 bases between them. The CDR3 is 12 residues long. Germline lookup yields CDR1 MNHEY and CDR2 SVGAGI. The CDR3 loop reads CASSYSPGGQYF. In nucleotides, the CDR3 is TGTGCCAGCAGTTATTCCCCCGGCGGGCAGTACTTC.

This clone was recorded only once. This rearrangement joins TRBV30 to TRBJ2-1, with TRBD2 matching over 10 bases. V lost 4 bases and J lost 8; bases outside the gene matches: 5. The germline V gene encodes CDR1 GTSNPN and CDR2 SVGIG (reference sequence). The CDR3 contains 13 residues. CDR3 protein: CAWKGSGRYEQFF. DNA of the CDR3: TGTGCCTGGAAAGGTAGCGGGAGGTATGAGCAGTTCTTC.

The J gene is TRBJ2-1, the V gene TRBV5-4; D may be TRBD2 (6 bases). Trimming took off 6 bases at V and 6 bases at J, with 13 bases between the two ends. The CDR3 loop spans 13 amino acids. Per germline, CDR1 SGHNT and CDR2 YYREEE (reference sequence). CDR3 in DNA: TGTGCCAGCAAACCTAGCGCGGCCAATGAGCAGTTCTTC. This translates into CASKPSAANEQFF.

The chain has TRBV30 and TRBJ2-7; maybe TRBD2 (5 bases). In germline, CDR1 is GTSNPN, CDR2 SVGIG (reference sequence). The CDR3 contains 13 residues. Trimming pared 4 bases from V and 7 bases from J, leaving 17 bases between. The CDR3 coding sequence is TGTGCCTGGACTGGACTGCCCTTCGGGGAGCAGTACTTC. It is translated as CAWTGLPFGEQYF.

V usage is TRBV10-3 and J usage is TRBJ2-3; 9 nucleotides agree with TRBD1. Trimming took 8 bases from V and 1 from J; bases not matched to a gene: 7. Germline values: CDR1 ENHRY, CDR2 SYGVKD. The CDR3 consists of 15 residues. The CDR3, as DNA: TGTGCCATCGCTCCGGGACAGGGTGGCACAGATACGCAGTATTTT. This gives the protein CAIAPGQGGTDTQYF.

The J gene is TRBJ2-1, the V gene TRBV5-1; D might be TRBD2 (7 bases). This CDR3 is built from 15 residues. V shed 2 bases and J shed 12 bases, with 21 bases lying between them. The germline V gene encodes CDR1 SGHRS and CDR2 YFSETQ. The CDR3: CASSLATSRGGGQFF. The CDR3 DNA sequence: TGCGCCAGCAGCTTAGCCACCTCTAGAGGGGGGGGGCAGTTCTTC.

The J gene is TRBJ2-2, the V gene TRBV7-9, with D possibly being TRBD2 (5 bases). The CDR3 is made up of 16 amino acids. Trimming took 5 bases from V and 4 from J, leaving 17 bases between them. Germline CDR1 is SEHNR and CDR2 is FQNEAQ (reference sequence). The CDR3 loop is CASSTPNSAITGELFF. CDR3 bases: TGTGCCAGCAGCACCCCAAATAGCGCGATCACCGGGGAGCTGTTTTTT. Full variable domain (missing parts from reference TRBV7-9 and TRBJ2-2): DTGVSQNPRHKITKRGQNVTFRCDPISEHNRLYWYRQTLGQGPEFLTYFQNEAQLEKSRLLSDRFSAERPKGSFSTLEIQRTEQGDSAMYLCASSTPNSAITGELFFGEGSRLTVL.

This sequence joins TRBV2 and TRBJ1-6; D is unresolved. Germline-derived CDR1 and CDR2 are SNHLY and FYNNEI. The germline V and J ends were trimmed by 2 bases and 0 bases, with 14 bases remaining between them. This CDR3 is built from 18 residues. The DNA of the CDR3 is TGTGCCAGCAGTGAATTGACTGACCTAAGCTCCTATAATTCACCCCTCCACTTT. It encodes CASSELTDLSSYNSPLHF.

V is TRBV28 and J is TRBJ2-3; 11 nucleotides match TRBD2. The CDR3 is made up of 16 amino acids. The junction had 10 bases not matched to a gene; V was cut back by 5 bases and J by 6 bases. Germline assignment: CDR1 MDHEN and CDR2 SYDVKM. The CDR3 region is CASSPGTSGKGDTQYF. In DNA, the CDR3 is TGTGCCAGCAGTCCCGGGACTAGCGGTAAGGGGGATACGCAGTATTTT.

This clone was seen only a few times. The chain couples TRBV11-2 to TRBJ2-3; 10 bases are a match to TRBD1. CDR1 is SGHAT, CDR2 FQNNGV, per germline. The CDR3 consists of 17 residues. V lost 5 bases and J lost 3; bases outside the gene matches: 11. Here the CDR3 DNA reads TGTGCCAGCAGCCGAGGGACAGGGGTAATTCAGACAGATACGCAGTATTTT. Protein sequence: CASSRGTGVIQTDTQYF.

This clone was counted only a few times. The V gene is TRBV27, the J gene TRBJ2-1, with 8 bases that match TRBD2. CDR1 MNHEY and CDR2 SMNVEV come from the germline V gene (reference sequence). The CDR3 totals 15 residues. The junction had 10 bases not matched to a gene; V was cut back by 5 bases and J by 7 bases. Here the CDR3 DNA reads TGTGCCAGCAGTGTCAGCGGGAGCGCGGGGAATGAGCAGTTCTTC. It is translated as CASSVSGSAGNEQFF.

This chain uses TRBV3-1 (or the pseudogene TRBV3-2) with TRBJ1-6, with D perhaps matching TRBD1 (5 bases). CDR1 is LGHDT and CDR2 is YNNKEL in the germline V gene (reference sequence). The CDR3 is 15 amino acids. With 2 bases removed from V and 5 bases from J, the gap between germline ends came to 10 bases. The CDR3: CASSQSRGNNSPLHF. CDR3 nucleotide sequence: TGTGCCAGCAGCCAATCTCGGGGGAATAATTCACCCCTCCACTTT.

The genes are TRBV5-1 and TRBJ2-2; the D is unclear. In germline, CDR1 is SGHRS, CDR2 YFSETQ. V lost 2 bases and J 0 bases, leaving 8 bases between the germline ends. The CDR3 totals 15 residues. Written as DNA, the CDR3 is TGCGCCAGCAGCTTCAGCCAGGCGAACACCGGGGAGCTGTTTTTT. Its protein product is CASSFSQANTGELFF.

The chain carries TRBV2 and TRBJ1-5, with 8 bases fitting TRBD1. Germline values: CDR1 SNHLY, CDR2 FYNNEI. The CDR3 covers 15 residues. Germline trimming cut 5 bases from V and 2 bases from J; bases unmatched to any gene: 5. CDR3 nucleotides: TGTGCCAGCAGTCCTGGACAGGGCCGCAATCAGCCCCAGCATTTT. It yields the protein CASSPGQGRNQPQHF.

The chain combines TRBV7-3 with TRBJ2-1; 7 nucleotides line up with TRBD1. V shed 5 bases and J 7 bases; nucleotides not matched to a gene: 5. This CDR3 region has 13 residues. In germline, CDR1 is SGHTA, CDR2 FQGTGA. In DNA form, the CDR3 reads TGTGCCAGCAGCCAACAGGGGTGGAATGAGCAGTTCTTC. Translation: CASSQQGWNEQFF.